This T cell receptor (beta chain) was retrieved from a study of shared clonotypes between healthy human individuals. The J segment lost 4 bases and the V segment lost 7 bases, leaving 15 bases of the junction unmatched. The CDR3 loop spans 18 amino acids. CDR1 LNHDA and CDR2 SQIVND come from the germline V gene (reference sequence). In the case of this clone: As yet, its antigen is unknown.

Study results and caveats: Naive CD4 clonotypes overlapped across several donors at approximately 4.5%.

TCRdb's copy holds only in-frame clones and misses some; the assay was immunoSEQ multiplex PCR. The profile covers approximately 2.5 million clones, with approximately 94% appearing a single time and around 0.37% taken by the ten largest. Sequenced: naive CD4+ T cells from PBMCs. As for subset: CD45RA+ positively selected. The chain links TRBV19 to TRBJ2-6; the match to TRBD1 covers 8 bases. This receptor was taken from a man younger than 35 in good health. Some clones in this sample may be carry-over from other donors' samples. CDR3 DNA sequence: TGTGCCAGTAAGAGGGTCGGGACAGGCCTGACGGGGGCCAACGTCCTGACTTTC. It translates to CASKRVGTGLTGANVLTF.